A selection of T cell receptor beta chains follows, all from one sample in a study of T cell changes during pregnancy in multiple sclerosis. Generated by immunoSEQ multiplex PCR, the TCRdb table keeps only in-frame clones and is missing some. There are nearly 110,000 clones in the sample; roughly 89% occur only once, and roughly 1.6% lies in the top ten. The sequences come from peripheral blood, collected before pregnancy. The receptors shown here come from a female donor with multiple sclerosis, enrolled in a pregnancy study. CDR3s include the opening cysteine and the closing phenylalanine or tryptophan. A D gene is named only where the DNA matches it firmly. Not every row has a clone size; where given, it reads once, few, many or a size class.

cdr3_length	v_call	d_call	j_call	clone_size	cdr3_aa	cdr3_nt
15	TRBV30	-	TRBJ2-6	once	CAWSEDSSGANVLTF	TGTGCCTGGAGTGAGGACAGCTCTGGGGCCAACGTCCTGACTTTC
16	TRBV10-3	TRBD1	TRBJ2-2	-	CAITRDREGNTGELFF	TGTGCCATCACCCGGGACAGGGAGGGCAACACCGGGGAGCTGTTTTTT
17	TRBV5-5	TRBD2	TRBJ2-1	once	CASSITLGLADYNEQFF	TGTGCCAGCAGTATTACCCTCGGACTAGCGGATTACAATGAGCAGTTCTTC
15	TRBV7-2	-	TRBJ1-5	once	CASSLVRQLNQPQHF	TGTGCCAGCAGCTTAGTACGACAGCTAAATCAGCCCCAGCATTTT
13	TRBV5-1	-	TRBJ1-5	-	CASSLEGYQPQHF	TGCGCCAGCAGCTTGGAGGGGTATCAGCCCCAGCATTTT
14	TRBV6-5	-	TRBJ1-1	-	CASSYSEGTSEAFF	TGTGCCAGCAGTTACTCGGAGGGCACAAGTGAAGCTTTCTTT
17	TRBV5-8	TRBD2	TRBJ2-7	once	CASSFVTSGRALHEQYF	TGTGCCAGCAGCTTTGTGACTAGCGGGAGGGCCCTCCACGAGCAGTACTTC
15	TRBV27	TRBD1	TRBJ2-1	-	CASSPPGQGWIEQFF	TGTGCCAGCAGTCCACCGGGACAGGGTTGGATTGAGCAGTTCTTC
14	TRBV5-1	-	TRBJ2-2	-	CASSLGRGTGELFF	TGCGCCAGCAGCTTGGGACGGGGGACCGGGGAGCTGTTTTTT
15	TRBV5-4	TRBD2	TRBJ2-5	-	CASSLSGGAGETQYF	TGTGCCAGCAGTCTTAGCGGGGGGGCGGGGGAGACCCAGTACTTC
13	TRBV6-1	TRBD2	TRBJ2-3	-	CASNAGGRDTQYF	TGTGCCAGCAATGCGGGGGGCAGGGATACGCAGTATTTT
13	TRBV18	TRBD2	TRBJ2-7	-	CASSPASGYEQYF	TGTGCCAGCTCACCGGCTAGCGGATACGAGCAGTACTTC
15	TRBV4-1	TRBD1	TRBJ1-3	-	CASSQAGGTGNTIYF	TGCGCCAGCAGCCAAGCAGGGGGCACTGGAAACACCATATATTTT
15	TRBV5-1	TRBD2	TRBJ2-7	-	CASNHLAGGSYEQYF	TGCGCCAGCAACCACCTAGCGGGAGGGAGCTACGAGCAGTACTTC
17	TRBV19	-	TRBJ1-6	-	CASSPQTGSLTNSPLHF	TGTGCCAGTAGTCCTCAAACAGGGAGTTTAACCAATTCACCCCTCCACTTT
14	TRBV4-3	-	TRBJ1-2	-	CASSQEAGSYGYTF	TGCGCCAGCAGCCAAGAAGCAGGGTCCTATGGCTACACCTTC
14	TRBV2	-	TRBJ1-6	-	CASSAQGGNSPLHF	TGTGCCAGCAGTGCGCAGGGAGGCAATTCACCCCTCCACTTT
16	TRBV6-6	-	TRBJ1-3	-	CASGFRVGASGNTIYF	TGTGCCAGCGGGTTTAGGGTGGGGGCCTCTGGAAACACCATATATTTT
14	TRBV18	-	TRBJ1-1	-	CASSRGLENTEAFF	TGTGCCAGCTCGCGGGGACTGGAGAACACTGAAGCTTTCTTT
14	TRBV11-2	-	TRBJ1-1	-	CASSLLDSNTEAFF	TGTGCCAGCAGCTTACTGGACAGTAACACTGAAGCTTTCTTT
17	TRBV7-8	-	TRBJ1-3	-	CASSLKRGRHTGNTIYF	TGTGCCAGCAGCTTAAAAAGGGGGAGACATACTGGAAACACCATATATTTT
19	TRBV27	TRBD2	TRBJ2-3	-	CASTPRSSGGTGGTDTQYF	TGTGCCAGCACCCCAAGGTCTAGCGGGGGAACAGGTGGCACAGATACGCAGTATTTT
12	TRBV29-1	-	TRBJ2-1	-	CSAETSYNEQFF	TGCAGCGCAGAAACTAGCTACAATGAGCAGTTCTTC
14	TRBV28	-	TRBJ1-5	once	CASSDRRGNQPQHF	TGTGCCAGCAGCGACAGAAGGGGCAATCAGCCCCAGCATTTT
14	TRBV2	-	TRBJ2-1	-	CASSPGGSYNEQFF	TGTGCCAGCAGTCCGGGTGGATCCTACAATGAGCAGTTCTTC
15	TRBV28	TRBD2	TRBJ2-1	-	CASSLRGGPNNEQFF	TGTGCCAGCAGTTTGAGGGGAGGGCCAAACAATGAGCAGTTCTTC
14	TRBV10-3	TRBD1	TRBJ2-2	-	CAIRGTANTGELFF	TGTGCCATCAGGGGGACAGCGAACACCGGGGAGCTGTTTTTT
14	TRBV5-6	TRBD2	TRBJ2-7	once	CATARRGGRYEQYF	TGTGCCACCGCTCGACGGGGGGGTCGTTACGAGCAGTACTTC
15	TRBV18	-	TRBJ2-3	-	CASSPQGQITDTQYF	TGTGCCAGCTCACCACAAGGACAGATCACAGATACGCAGTATTTT
14	TRBV7-9	TRBD1	TRBJ2-3	once	CASSSGQGVDTQYF	TGTGCCAGCAGCTCGGGACAGGGGGTAGATACGCAGTATTTT
16	TRBV19	TRBD1	TRBJ1-5	-	CARAPGQEPYNQPQHF	TGTGCCAGGGCCCCGGGACAGGAACCTTACAATCAGCCCCAGCATTTT
14	TRBV19	TRBD2	TRBJ2-1	-	CASSPRGGRDEQFF	TGTGCCAGTAGCCCGCGGGGGGGCCGAGATGAGCAGTTCTTC
15	TRBV5-1	-	TRBJ2-7	-	CASKPSEGTQYEQYF	TGCGCCAGCAAACCTAGCGAGGGGACCCAGTACGAGCAGTACTTC
14	TRBV6-6	TRBD2	TRBJ2-7	-	CASRTSGSSYEQYF	TGTGCCAGCAGGACTAGCGGGAGCTCCTACGAGCAGTACTTC
16	TRBV7-8	TRBD2	TRBJ2-3	-	CASRPGTRTSTDTQYF	TGTGCCAGCAGGCCCGGGACTAGAACTAGCACAGATACGCAGTATTTT
15	TRBV12-5	-	TRBJ1-2	-	CASGLARGSGYGYTF	TGTGCTAGTGGTTTGGCTCGGGGATCTGGATATGGCTACACCTTC
17	TRBV11-2	-	TRBJ2-3	-	CASSTIGAGTSTDTQYF	TGTGCCAGCAGCACCATCGGTGCGGGGACTAGCACAGATACGCAGTATTTT
13	TRBV19	TRBD1	TRBJ1-1	once	CASSIRGETEAFF	TGTGCCAGTAGTATCAGGGGGGAGACTGAAGCTTTCTTT
15	TRBV28	TRBD2	TRBJ2-7	-	CASSGTKREGLGQYF	TGTGCCAGCAGTGGGACTAAGCGGGAGGGACTCGGGCAGTACTTC
14	TRBV7-9	TRBD1	TRBJ2-1	-	CASVPTGEGGEQFF	TGTGCCAGCGTCCCGACAGGGGAAGGGGGTGAGCAGTTCTTC
15	TRBV5-1	-	TRBJ2-1	-	CASSLVVGKLDEQFF	TGCGCCAGCAGCCTCGTGGTCGGGAAGTTGGATGAGCAGTTCTTC
15	TRBV18	TRBD2	TRBJ2-1	-	CASSPVSSGYNEQFF	TGTGCCAGCTCACCAGTTTCTAGCGGCTACAATGAGCAGTTCTTC
15	TRBV6-6	TRBD1	TRBJ2-7	-	CASSYEGQKTYEQYF	TGTGCCAGCAGTTACGAGGGACAGAAAACCTACGAGCAGTACTTC
12	TRBV19	-	TRBJ2-1	-	CASSRPGNEQFF	TGTGCCAGTAGTAGACCGGGGAATGAGCAGTTCTTC
14	TRBV14	-	TRBJ1-6	-	CASSRQAVNSPLHF	TGTGCCAGCAGCCGACAGGCGGTAAATTCACCCCTCCACTTT